This TCR beta chain was obtained from a study of blood T cell repertoires in COVID-19. The CDR3 covers 15 residues. V was shortened by 4 bases and J by 2 bases, with 16 bases between the two germline ends. CDR1 and CDR2 (germline): SGDLS, YYNGEE. Data came from immunoSEQ multiplex PCR; TCRdb stores just in-frame clones and leaves some out. The profile shows some 130,000 clones, about 79% of them singletons. The V gene is TRBV9, the J gene TRBJ2-7; D might be TRBD1 (5 bases). This clonotype was sampled from a woman in her 50s with acute or convalescent COVID-19. The sample comprised peripheral blood. The CDR3 spells CASSRDDSDPYEQYF. In DNA, the CDR3 is TGTGCCAGCAGCAGAGACGACAGTGATCCCTACGAGCAGTACTTC.